This TCR beta chain was found in a study of cytomegalovirus exposure and HLA in healthy donors (dated by TCRdb to about 2017). About the full investigation: An earlier analysis of approximately 640 of the donors reported more than 250 Gb of sequence data and 100 million to 130 million unique TCR beta sequences from 150 million to 200 million T cells. Of the approximately 400 genotyped donors, over 70% fell in the genetic ancestry cluster associated with self-reported Caucasian donors. The aim of the study was to test whether cataloging public T cell receptors could identify signatures of past pathogen exposure. Every repertoire in the discovery cohort had been generated on one and the same sequencing platform. Using immunosequencing, the study profiled T cell repertoires from 666 subjects and related those repertoires to cytomegalovirus serostatus. In addition to the first cohort of roughly 670 subjects, a separate validation cohort of approximately 120 different subjects was used. Among approximately 370 genotyped donors of the cohort, an average of about 240,000 unique TCR beta nucleotide sequences was sequenced per donor, of which about 18% were non-productive. Roughly 5 DR-DQ haplotypes were handled as single units for association and clustering, since linkage in the cohort was strong. A later analysis re-analyzed previously published TCR beta repertoires from roughly 630 donors and added high-resolution HLA genotyping to study TCR occurrence patterns. HLA typing covered class I and class II loci at four-digit resolution. To predict cytomegalovirus infection status, the study combined high-throughput TCR immunosequencing, statistical association of individual TCRs with disease status, and machine learning. About 320 gigabases of sequencing data and tens of millions of unique TCR sequences were included in an early release covering roughly 700 HLA-typed donors. To decide whether each TCR beta V gene segment behaved as functional or pseudogenic, an earlier analysis of over 500 of the donors relied on high-throughput TCR beta sequencing. Genome-wide SNP genotypes for about 55% of the 666 donors were used in a later genetic analysis, which treated that subset as a discovery cohort. In the later analysis, no new phenotypic data were used to find candidate immune exposures; instead, reliance was placed on TCR beta sequences and their occurrence across donors. The number of typed donors differed by locus: about 629-640 for A, B, C, DRB1 and DQB1; 500 to 550 for DQA1; 600 to 610 for DPA1; and roughly 490 for DPB1. Donor age, sex, ethnicity and CMV serostatus were compiled together with the repertoire data. Points the paper makes about the study in general: Compared with the roughly 710-donor mean, donors in an Asian-associated ancestry cluster had fewer N-insertions in productive TCRs, according to a later genetic analysis. A group of highly shared sequence variants was considered likely to be a technical artifact of the sequencing pipeline. Most TCR sequences were observed very rarely across donors, whereas some public TCRs were present in many individuals. Only TCR beta chains were sequenced in this cohort, and the absence of alpha or paired-chain data limited detectable features. When HLA alleles, especially DR and DQ, strongly co-occurred, attributing TCR associations to individual alleles was difficult. A further reported finding was that TCR beta sequences accurately predicted the HLA-A and HLA-B alleles for most subjects in the first cohort. In a later analysis, around 15,000 TCR beta sequences were associated with specific HLA alleles at a false discovery rate of 0.05. Correlated functional status among segregating V segments might be attributable to linkage disequilibrium, but an unknown experimental factor could not be ruled out. In an earlier analysis of approximately 600 of the donors, most TCR beta V segments were observed in productive rearrangements about 87% or about 30% of the time, broadly matching IMGT annotations. Presence/absence analyses assumed roughly uniform sequencing depth across donors, an assumption that may not hold. Cytomegalovirus status was reported to be diagnosed by the classifier with high specificity and sensitivity in both the original and validation cohorts. A later analysis found that HLA-associated TCR beta chains were more clonally expanded and had lower generation probabilities than equally common non-associated chains. Several of the top co-occurrence clusters appeared to be linked to parvovirus B19, influenza, CMV and Epstein-Barr virus, according to a later analysis. HLA typing was unavailable for some donors at each locus, so association tests used only the typed subset. Because counts were too low, some 17 rarely observed V segments, including chromosome 9 orphons, were left out of the earlier analysis of some 640 of the donors. According to a later analysis, TCR association rates differed among HLA loci, with DRB1 alleles showing the most associated TCRs and HLA-C alleles showing the fewest. It was suggested by the authors that the approach could potentially be generalized to other disease states and immunological phenotypes. In the study, about 150 TCR beta chains were listed as associated with cytomegalovirus. Most CMV-associated TCR beta chains appeared to be HLA-restricted in a later analysis, and the HLA associations seemed to be driven largely by CMV exposure. An association between a missense DCLRE1C variant and V-gene and J-gene trimming of TCR beta chains was found in a later genetic analysis and replicated in an independent cohort. CMV serostatus was the only immune exposure information available for the cohort. Three of the identified cytomegalovirus-associated TCR beta chains were confirmed in vitro to be specific for cytomegalovirus antigens. Some IMGT-functional V segments, including TRBV6-2 and TRBV6-3, could not be distinguished by the 87-base-pair reads and were therefore excluded.

In total, roughly 670 healthy bone marrow donors made up the cohort. All cohort members were sampled while nominally healthy, although unrecorded immune exposures were likely present. The donor was CMV seronegative and was included in the group of under 450 seronegative cohort members. A peripheral blood sample was provided by each donor, and peripheral blood mononuclear cells were used for TCR beta sequencing. Genomic DNA was extracted from the blood cell samples with the Qiagen DNeasy Blood Extraction Kit. The germline V gene encodes CDR1 GTSNPN and CDR2 SVGIG (reference sequence). The trim is 0 bases for V and 0 bases for J, with a gap of 13 bases between the germline ends. Spanning cysteine to phenylalanine, the CDR3 consists of 16 amino acids. The DNA shown is the 48-base CDR3, in frame from base 1. The library was produced with the immunoSEQ multiplex PCR assay. For the multiplex PCR, a mixture combining 60 forward primers for TCR Vbeta segments and 13 reverse primers for TCR Jbeta segments was used. The CDR3 region of rearranged TCR beta genes was amplified from genomic DNA by a multiplex PCR assay. The Illumina HiSeq System was used to sequence the amplified TCR beta libraries as 87-base-pair reads. The authors' analysis ran thus. A later analysis counted about 80 million unique TCR beta chains across the 550 to 800 repertoires, and some 11 million of these chains were shared by at least two donors. Raw reads were error-corrected and collapsed into unique sequences with a nearest-neighbor algorithm that merged closely related sequences to remove PCR and sequencing errors. CDR3 sequences were aligned to IMGT reference sequences to assign V, D and J gene segments. Each retained sequence needed at least a six-nucleotide match to both a V gene segment and a J gene segment. Rearrangements were called productive when the CDR3 lacked stop codons and stayed in frame with V and J; all others were non-productive. Following IMGT convention, CDR3 was defined as the stretch from the second conserved V-encoded cysteine to the conserved J-encoded phenylalanine. The earlier analysis of roughly 590 of the donors excluded sequences that lacked an unambiguous match to a single V gene segment. An earlier analysis of fewer than 750 of the donors called V segments functional above 56.7% productive rearrangements and segregating when the between-donor standard deviation exceeded 5%. A statistical classification framework was built for diagnosing cytomegalovirus status from the catalog of TCR beta chain sequences. In a later analysis, TCR nucleotide sequences were compared against IMGT/GENE-DB human TR gene sequences so that V and J genes could be assigned. Using the TCRdist pipeline, a later analysis assigned CDR3 sequences along with most-parsimonious VDJ recombination scenarios. A later analysis defined each TCR beta chain by its CDR3 amino acid sequence plus V-gene family, and excluded reads lacking a unique V-gene family. A later analysis removed 550 to 650 highly shared, low-generation-probability nucleotide sequences to deal with suspected cross-contamination and a sequencing artifact. In a later analysis, a clonal expansion index for each public chain was calculated from normalized within-repertoire ranks of inferred template counts. In a later analysis, generation probabilities were computed with a VDJ recombination model fitted to out-of-frame rearrangements, and the resulting probabilities were checked against IGoR. In a later analysis, TCR-TCR, TCR-HLA and TCR-CMV co-occurrence was scored with hypergeometric tests, and a repertoire-size bias correction was applied to TCR pairs. In a later analysis, false discovery rates were estimated by permuting HLA or CMV assignments 20 times. In a later analysis, co-occurring TCRs were grouped with DBSCAN, and TCRdist sequence similarity was added when clustering was performed within HLA-allele-positive subsets. Repertoires with fewer than 30,000 or more than 120,000 public chains, plus five repertoires with anomalous nucleotide sharing, were excluded from co-occurrence clustering. Not all clones reach the TCRdb copy of this immuneACCESS table, which keeps in-frame sequences only. Checked studies attribute under half of the gap to unresolved V genes and leave the rest unexplained. V, J and clone size were drawn from that table, and D and trimming were deduced from the DNA. This sample lists under 150,000 clones; roughly 84% were detected once. Clones ranked in the top ten supply 2% to 3% of the sample.

This clone came up once. There is no known antigen for this receptor. No base quality values were provided; no much bigger clone lies one nucleotide off. Rearrangement joined TRBV30 to TRBJ2-3, and the D gene may be TRBD1, 6 bases matching. The sequencing sample was made of PBMCs. This clonotype was sampled from a man aged 45-65 years in good health and CMV-seronegative. The CDR3 here reads CAWSVGASPSTDTQYF. Here is the DNA: TGTGCCTGGAGTGTGGGGGCCTCTCCTAGCACAGATACGCAGTATTTT.